The entry below gives a single T cell receptor (beta chain) sequence along with its context. Antigen specificity is unknown. TCRdb's copy holds only in-frame clones and misses some; the assay was immunoSEQ multiplex PCR. This table has approximately 640,000 clones, around 72% appearing once. This sample was taken from a study of shared clonotypes between healthy human individuals. Overall study findings and caveats: The study drew on few donors, limiting represented genetic and exposure-history diversity. A reduction in generation probabilities was seen for non-shared clonotypes relative to those shared by all four donors.

The CDR3 extends over 15 amino acids. Per the germline V gene, CDR1 is MNHEY and CDR2 is SVGAGI. V shed 2 bases, J shed 4 bases, and the junction held 3 bases outside the gene matches. Donors comprised only Caucasian adults living in Nashville, Tennessee. The chain employs TRBV6-5 and TRBJ1-5, with TRBD1 matching over 9 bases. This TCR was sampled from a woman in her twenties or thirties in good health. Sequenced: memory CD4+ T cells sorted from blood. Subset indicated: CD45RA-negative fraction. CDR3 in DNA: TGTGCCAGCAGTTACACAGGGGGCAGAAATCAGCCCCAGCATTTT. Its translation is CASSYTGGRNQPQHF.